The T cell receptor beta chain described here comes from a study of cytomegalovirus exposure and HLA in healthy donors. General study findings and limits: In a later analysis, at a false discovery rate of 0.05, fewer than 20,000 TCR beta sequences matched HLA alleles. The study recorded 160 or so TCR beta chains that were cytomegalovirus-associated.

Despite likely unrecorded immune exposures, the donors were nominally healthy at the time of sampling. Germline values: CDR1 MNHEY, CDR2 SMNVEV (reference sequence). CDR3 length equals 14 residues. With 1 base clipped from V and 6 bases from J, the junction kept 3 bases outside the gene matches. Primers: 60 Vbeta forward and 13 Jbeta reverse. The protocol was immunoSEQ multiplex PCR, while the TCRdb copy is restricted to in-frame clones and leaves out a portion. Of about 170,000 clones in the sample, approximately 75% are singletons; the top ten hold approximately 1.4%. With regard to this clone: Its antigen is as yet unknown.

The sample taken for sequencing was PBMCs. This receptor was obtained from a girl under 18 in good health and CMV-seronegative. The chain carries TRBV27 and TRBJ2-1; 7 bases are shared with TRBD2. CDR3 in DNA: TGTGCCAGCAGTTTATGGCTAGCGGCCAATGAGCAGTTCTTC. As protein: CASSLWLAANEQFF.